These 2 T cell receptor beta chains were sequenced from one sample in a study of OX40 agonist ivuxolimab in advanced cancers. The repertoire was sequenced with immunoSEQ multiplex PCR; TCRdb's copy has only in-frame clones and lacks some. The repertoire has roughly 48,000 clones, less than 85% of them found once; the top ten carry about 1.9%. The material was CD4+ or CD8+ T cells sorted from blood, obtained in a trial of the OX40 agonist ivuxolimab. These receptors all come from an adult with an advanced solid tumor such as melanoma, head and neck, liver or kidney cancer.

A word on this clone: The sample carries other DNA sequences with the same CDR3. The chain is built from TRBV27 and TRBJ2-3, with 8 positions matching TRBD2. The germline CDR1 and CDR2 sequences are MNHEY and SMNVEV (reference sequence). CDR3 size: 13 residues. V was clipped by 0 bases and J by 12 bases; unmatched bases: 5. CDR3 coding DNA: TGTGCCAGCAGTTTATCGGGACTAGTTAGTCAGTATTTT. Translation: CASSLSGLVSQYF.

The CDR3 protein is CASSDTGQRLHTF. The CDR3 nucleotides read TGTGCCAGCAGTGACACGGGACAGCGGCTTCACACCTTC. The chain couples TRBV6-1 to TRBJ1-2; 7 bases map to TRBD1. The germline V gene encodes CDR1 MNHNS and CDR2 SASEGT. The V segment lost 3 bases and the J segment 12 bases; nucleotides outside the gene matches: 10. The CDR3 has 13 amino acids.